The source of this T cell receptor beta chain is a study of read filtering for tumor transcriptome and immune sequencing. The CDR3 has 14 amino acids. CDR1 and CDR2 from the germline V gene are SNHLY and FYNNEI. Trimming at V came to 3 bases and at J to 8 bases, leaving 6 bases not matched to a gene. Study findings and constraints: Around 82% of IR-seq clonotypes had a single read, yet these held around 3.5% of reads.

Molecular barcoded adaptors covering alpha/delta and beta/gamma chains were used on approximately 400 ng RNA. TCRdb ran MiXCR on the reads and lists one entry per CDR3 protein. The sample consists of about 25,000 distinct CDR3 sequences, 22% of them appearing once. Ten or more counts support this clonotype. Its antigen is as yet unknown. Sequenced input: a population of CD138-negative cells sorted from bone marrow. The chain recombines TRBV2 with TRBJ2-1, with 8 positions matching TRBD2. The receptor's source is a donor older than 35 with multiple myeloma. CDR3 sequence: CASSDERGIDEQFF. CDR3 sequence (DNA): TGTGCCAGCAGTGATGAGCGGGGGATAGATGAGCAGTTCTTC.